The 11 T cell receptor beta chains below all came from one sample that was sequenced in a study of cytotoxic CD8 clonotypes in ibrutinib-treated CLL. TCRdb keeps only in-frame clones here, not all; method: immunoSEQ multiplex PCR. The sample gives about 270,000 clones, approximately 76% of which show up once; roughly 5.7% is in the top ten. The sample here was PBMCs, taken at disease progression, from a patient treated with ibrutinib. These receptors were obtained from a human donor with chronic lymphocytic leukemia.

About this clone: This may be a read error, as it is one base from a much larger clone. The chain employs TRBV11-2 and TRBJ2-2; D not resolved. Germline V gene data show CDR1 as SGHAT and CDR2 as FQNNGV. The V end lost 2 bases, the J end lost 6 bases, and 1 base lay between the germline ends. CDR3 size: 11 residues. CDR3 protein: CASSLSGELFF. CDR3 DNA sequence: TGTGCCAGCAGCTTATCCGGGGAGCTGTTTTTT.

J is TRBJ2-2 and V is TRBV10-3; no firm D call. Trimming shortened V by 4 bases and J by 2 bases, and 2 bases separated the two germline ends. CDR3 length equals 12 residues. Per germline, CDR1 ENHRY and CDR2 SYGVKD. CDR3 amino acids: CAISGNTGELFF. The CDR3 coding sequence is TGTGCCATCAGTGGAAACACCGGGGAGCTGTTTTTT.

V usage is TRBV6-1 and J usage is TRBJ1-5; D is unclear. CDR3 length: 13 residues. V was clipped by 5 bases and J by 6 bases, with 11 bases between them. Germline CDR1 and CDR2: MNHNS and SASEGT. The CDR3 spells CASSRFGGQPQHF. CDR3 in DNA: TGTGCCAGCAGTCGCTTCGGCGGTCAGCCCCAGCATTTT.

The CDR3 region has the DNA TGTGCCAGCAGCTCGGGCTCGGGACTTGGGCCCCTCAATGAGCAGTTCTTC. This codes for CASSSGSGLGPLNEQFF. The gene calls are TRBV7-2 and TRBJ2-1, with D perhaps matching TRBD2 (6 bases). Per the germline V gene, CDR1 is SGHTA and CDR2 is FQGNSA. Trimming left V 4 bases short and J 6 bases short, with 22 bases between. CDR3 length equals 17 residues.

This chain uses TRBV10-3 with TRBJ1-4, with D uncertain. Per the germline V gene, CDR1 is ENHRY and CDR2 is SYGVKD. This CDR3 is 15 amino acids long. Trimming left V 3 bases short and J 3 bases short, with 11 bases between. The CDR3, as DNA: TGTGCCATCAGTGACTCGACGGCAGCTAATGAAAAACTGTTTTTT. This codes for CAISDSTAANEKLFF.

The chain uses TRBV27 and TRBJ2-1; D ambiguous. V lost 7 bases and J lost 1, with 14 bases in between. Germline CDR1 is MNHEY and CDR2 is SMNVEV (reference sequence). The CDR3 runs to 15 residues. For the CDR3, the DNA is TGTGCCAGCAATGAGCGACTGAAGTCCTACAATGAGCAGTTCTTC. Protein: CASNERLKSYNEQFF.

This chain connects TRBV4-1 to TRBJ2-1; D is possibly TRBD1 (6 bases). The CDR3 covers 12 residues. Germline assignment: CDR1 MGHRA and CDR2 YSYEKL. V was shortened by 8 bases and J by 7 bases, with 12 bases between the two germline ends. CDR3: CASLRGNNEQFF. As DNA, the CDR3 is TGCGCCAGCCTTAGGGGGAATAATGAGCAGTTCTTC.

The rearrangement links TRBV5-1 to TRBJ2-7, with TRBD1 identical over 9 bases. The CDR3 runs to 15 residues. The V gene's germline CDR1 is SGHRS and CDR2 YFSETQ. V was clipped by 1 base and J by 3 bases; unmatched bases: 5. CDR3 in amino acids: CASSLIGTGFYEQYF. The DNA for the CDR3 is TGCGCCAGCAGCTTGATCGGGACAGGGTTCTACGAGCAGTACTTC. Full variable domain (remainder filled in from reference TRBV5-1 and TRBJ2-7): KAGVTQTPRYLIKTRGQQVTLSCSPISGHRSVSWYQQTPGQGLQFLFEYFSETQRNKGNFPGRFSGRQFSNSRSEMNVSTLELGDSALYLCASSLIGTGFYEQYFGPGTRLTVT.

This clone was counted only a few times. The rearrangement links TRBV6-5 to TRBJ1-5; 7 bases agree with TRBD1. V was clipped by 8 bases and J by 2 bases; unmatched bases: 9. The germline V gene encodes CDR1 MNHEY and CDR2 SVGAGI. The CDR3 extends over 15 amino acids. DNA for the CDR3: TGTGCCAGCGGGGACCCCACAGGGGGCAATCAGCCCCAGCATTTT. Translated, it gives CASGDPTGGNQPQHF.

V usage is TRBV5-1 and J usage is TRBJ2-3; weak D call: TRBD2 (5 bases). This CDR3 has 17 amino acids. Trimming took 4 bases from V and 1 from J, leaving 19 bases between them. Germline V gene sequence: CDR1 SGHRS, CDR2 YFSETQ. The CDR3 bases are TGCGCCAGCAGCGCGGGTCTCGCCCGCTACGGCACAGATACGCAGTATTTT. It codes for CASSAGLARYGTDTQYF.

This rearrangement joins TRBV7-3 to TRBJ2-1; 10 positions match TRBD2. There are 14 residues in the CDR3. The trim removed 4 bases at V and 12 bases at J, leaving 9 bases unmatched. Per germline, CDR1 SGHTA and CDR2 FQGTGA. The CDR3 DNA sequence: TGTGCCAGCAGCTCAAGCGGGGGGGCCAGTCCGCAGTTCTTC. Amino acids: CASSSSGGASPQFF.